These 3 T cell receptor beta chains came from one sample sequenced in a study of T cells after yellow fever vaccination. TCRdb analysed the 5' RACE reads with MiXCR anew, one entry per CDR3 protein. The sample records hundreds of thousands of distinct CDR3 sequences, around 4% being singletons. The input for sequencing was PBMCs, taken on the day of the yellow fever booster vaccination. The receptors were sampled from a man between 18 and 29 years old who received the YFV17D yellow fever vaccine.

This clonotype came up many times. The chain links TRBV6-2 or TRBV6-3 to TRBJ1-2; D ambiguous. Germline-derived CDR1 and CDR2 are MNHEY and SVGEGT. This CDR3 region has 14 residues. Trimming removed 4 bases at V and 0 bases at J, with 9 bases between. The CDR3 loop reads CASSWRSANYGYTF. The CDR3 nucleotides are TGTGCCAGCAGTTGGAGGAGCGCTAACTATGGCTACACCTTC.

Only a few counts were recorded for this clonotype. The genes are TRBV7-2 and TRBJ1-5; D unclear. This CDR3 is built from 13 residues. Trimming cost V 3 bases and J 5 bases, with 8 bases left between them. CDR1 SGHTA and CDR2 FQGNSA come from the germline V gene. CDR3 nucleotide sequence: TGTGCCAGCAGCTTGGTCGCGGATCAGCCCCAGCATTTT. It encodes CASSLVADQPQHF.

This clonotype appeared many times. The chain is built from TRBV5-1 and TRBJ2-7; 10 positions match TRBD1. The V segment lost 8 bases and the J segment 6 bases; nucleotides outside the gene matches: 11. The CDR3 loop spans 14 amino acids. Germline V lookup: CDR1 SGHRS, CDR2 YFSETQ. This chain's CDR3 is CASSDRGGSGEQYF. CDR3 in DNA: TGCGCCAGTTCGGACAGGGGGGGATCGGGCGAGCAGTACTTC.